Included here is one T cell receptor beta chain sequence, with context. Its matching antigen is unknown. Donors each provided about 10 milliliters of peripheral blood. The record originates from a study of blood T cells in healthy people across ages. Findings and limits, study-wide: With unsorted PBMCs, a conclusive comparison of naive versus antigen-experienced cells was not possible. Expanded clonotype changes were possibly confounded by unknown donor CMV status. Relative to aged donors, long-lived donors carried more naive CD4+ cells and displayed higher diversity.

Germline assignment: CDR1 DFQATT and CDR2 SNEGSKA (reference sequence). The germline V and J ends were trimmed by 5 bases and 0 bases, with 14 bases remaining between them. This CDR3 spans 14 amino acids. Next came a second PCR, run for about 6 to 11 cycles, which used a sample-barcoded 5' primer along with a J-beta primer mix. TCRdb itself ran the 5' RACE reads through MiXCR, one entry per CDR3 protein. The data hold about 1.4 million distinct CDR3 sequences, with approximately 63% observed a single time. The clonotype originates from a man aged 18 to 30 in good health. What was sequenced was blood. The V gene is TRBV20-1, the J gene TRBJ2-7; a weak D match, TRBD1 (5 bases). CDR3 in amino acids: CSAHRPDSSYEQYF. In DNA form, the CDR3 reads TGCAGTGCTCACAGACCCGACAGCTCCTACGAGCAGTACTTC.